Listed below are T cell receptor beta chains from one sample, sequenced in a study of cytomegalovirus exposure and HLA in healthy donors. The data were produced by immunoSEQ multiplex PCR, yet TCRdb's version contains in-frame clones alone and is incomplete. The sample has over 75,000 clones, about 80% seen once; the top ten hold more than 6%. Sequenced sample: PBMCs. Source of these receptors: a man aged 40-50 years in good health and CMV-seropositive. CDR3s include the opening cysteine and the closing phenylalanine or tryptophan. D genes are given only for firm matches. Clone size, where shown, is once, few, many, or a class for clones that have expanded.

cdr3_length: 14; v_call: TRBV6-6; d_call: NA; clone_size: NA; j_call: TRBJ1-1; cdr3_nt: TGTGCCAGCAGTTGGACAGCCTGGGGCACTGAAGCTTTCTTT; cdr3_aa: CASSWTAWGTEAFF
cdr3_length: 13; v_call: TRBV7-7; d_call: NA; clone_size: NA; j_call: TRBJ1-5; cdr3_nt: TGTGCTAGCAGCAACGGCGAGGATCAGCCCCAGCATTTT; cdr3_aa: CASSNGEDQPQHF
cdr3_length: 14; v_call: TRBV6-5; d_call: NA; clone_size: NA; j_call: TRBJ2-5; cdr3_nt: TGTGCCAGCAAACCGAGACTAGGACAAGAGACCCAGTACTTC; cdr3_aa: CASKPRLGQETQYF
cdr3_length: 15; v_call: TRBV15; d_call: NA; clone_size: NA; j_call: TRBJ1-4; cdr3_nt: TGTGCCACCAGCAGAAATCGGGGGACTAATGAAAAACTGTTTTTT; cdr3_aa: CATSRNRGTNEKLFF
cdr3_length: 16; v_call: TRBV27; d_call: TRBD2; clone_size: NA; j_call: TRBJ2-2; cdr3_nt: TGTGCCAGCAGTTTGTACGGGAGGCTTAACACCGGGGAGCTGTTTTTT; cdr3_aa: CASSLYGRLNTGELFF
cdr3_length: 12; v_call: TRBV29-1; d_call: NA; clone_size: NA; j_call: TRBJ2-7; cdr3_nt: TGCAGCGTGGGGTGGGGAACGGGGGAGCAGTACTTC; cdr3_aa: CSVGWGTGEQYF
cdr3_length: 15; v_call: TRBV12-5; d_call: NA; clone_size: NA; j_call: TRBJ2-1; cdr3_nt: TGTGCTAGTGGTAGGGACTTTCAGCTCTACAATGAGCAGTTCTTC; cdr3_aa: CASGRDFQLYNEQFF
cdr3_length: 16; v_call: TRBV9; d_call: NA; clone_size: NA; j_call: TRBJ2-3; cdr3_nt: TGTGCCAGCAGCGTAGATAATAGCGGACTCACAGATACGCAGTATTTT; cdr3_aa: CASSVDNSGLTDTQYF
cdr3_length: 14; v_call: TRBV10-3; d_call: TRBD1; clone_size: once; j_call: TRBJ1-5; cdr3_nt: TGTGCCACGCGGGACAGGGCTAGCAATCAGCCCCAGCATTTT; cdr3_aa: CATRDRASNQPQHF
cdr3_length: 15; v_call: TRBV7-9; d_call: NA; clone_size: few; j_call: TRBJ1-1; cdr3_nt: TGTGCCAGCAGCTTTAACCAGGGATGGAACACTGAAGCTTTCTTT; cdr3_aa: CASSFNQGWNTEAFF
cdr3_length: 15; v_call: TRBV2; d_call: TRBD2; clone_size: NA; j_call: TRBJ2-7; cdr3_nt: TGTGCCAGCAGTGGTACGGGAGGGCCTCGGGACGAGCAGTACTTC; cdr3_aa: CASSGTGGPRDEQYF
cdr3_length: 14; v_call: TRBV2; d_call: NA; clone_size: NA; j_call: TRBJ2-5; cdr3_nt: TGTGCCAGCAGTGAAGTGGGGGCCCAAGAGACCCAGTACTTC; cdr3_aa: CASSEVGAQETQYF
cdr3_length: 16; v_call: TRBV27; d_call: NA; clone_size: few; j_call: TRBJ2-1; cdr3_nt: TGTGCCAGCAGTACCCCCCGGGGTGTATCCTACAATGAGCAGTTCTTC; cdr3_aa: CASSTPRGVSYNEQFF
cdr3_length: 14; v_call: TRBV4-1; d_call: NA; clone_size: NA; j_call: TRBJ1-2; cdr3_nt: TGCGCCAGCAGCCAAGATGCGCCGGGCTATGGCTACACCTTC; cdr3_aa: CASSQDAPGYGYTF
cdr3_length: 15; v_call: TRBV11-2; d_call: TRBD1; clone_size: NA; j_call: TRBJ2-7; cdr3_nt: TGTGCCAGCAGCTATACAGGGGGCGGCTCCTACGAGCAGTACTTC; cdr3_aa: CASSYTGGGSYEQYF
cdr3_length: 18; v_call: TRBV5-4; d_call: TRBD1; clone_size: NA; j_call: TRBJ2-7; cdr3_nt: TGTGCCAGCAGCTCGTCACAGGGGTGGAGTATTAGTTCCTACGAGCAGTACTTC; cdr3_aa: CASSSSQGWSISSYEQYF
cdr3_length: 15; v_call: TRBV11-2; d_call: NA; clone_size: NA; j_call: TRBJ2-4; cdr3_nt: TGTGCCAGCAGCTCCCGACAGGATAAACTAAACATTCAGTACTTC; cdr3_aa: CASSSRQDKLNIQYF
cdr3_length: 14; v_call: TRBV27; d_call: NA; clone_size: NA; j_call: TRBJ2-7; cdr3_nt: TGTGCCAGCACTTTCGTGGGGGGGGGCGGCGAGCAGTACTTC; cdr3_aa: CASTFVGGGGEQYF
cdr3_length: 15; v_call: TRBV5-1; d_call: NA; clone_size: NA; j_call: TRBJ1-5; cdr3_nt: TGCGCCAGCAGCTTAGGAGATTATAGCAATCAGCCCCAGCATTTT; cdr3_aa: CASSLGDYSNQPQHF
cdr3_length: 15; v_call: TRBV5-4; d_call: NA; clone_size: NA; j_call: TRBJ2-7; cdr3_nt: TGTGCCAGCAGCTTGGAAGTCGGGTACGACGACGAGCAGTACTTC; cdr3_aa: CASSLEVGYDDEQYF
cdr3_length: 15; v_call: TRBV16; d_call: TRBD1; clone_size: NA; j_call: TRBJ1-4; cdr3_nt: TGTGCCAGCAGCCTCCTCGGACAGGGGAATGAAAAACTGTTTTTT; cdr3_aa: CASSLLGQGNEKLFF
cdr3_length: 15; v_call: TRBV5-1; d_call: NA; clone_size: NA; j_call: TRBJ1-1; cdr3_nt: TGCGCCAGCAGCCCGACAGGTGACGTGAACACTGAAGCTTTCTTT; cdr3_aa: CASSPTGDVNTEAFF
cdr3_length: 14; v_call: TRBV2; d_call: NA; clone_size: NA; j_call: TRBJ1-2; cdr3_nt: TGTGCCAGCCGTCAGGACAGCCACTTTTGGGGCTACACCTTC; cdr3_aa: CASRQDSHFWGYTF
cdr3_length: 16; v_call: TRBV6-6; d_call: TRBD1; clone_size: NA; j_call: TRBJ2-7; cdr3_nt: TGTGCCAGCAGTACGACCAAAACAGGGGGTTCCTACGAGCAGTACTTC; cdr3_aa: CASSTTKTGGSYEQYF
cdr3_length: 14; v_call: TRBV6-5; d_call: TRBD1; clone_size: NA; j_call: TRBJ1-5; cdr3_nt: TGTGCCAGCAGGGACAGGGGTGGCCGAGGGCCCCAGCATTTT; cdr3_aa: CASRDRGGRGPQHF
cdr3_length: 16; v_call: TRBV11-2; d_call: TRBD2; clone_size: few; j_call: TRBJ2-7; cdr3_nt: TGTGCCAGCAGCCCACTAGCGGGAGGTAACTCCTACGAGCAGTACTTC; cdr3_aa: CASSPLAGGNSYEQYF
cdr3_length: 14; v_call: TRBV29-1; d_call: NA; clone_size: NA; j_call: TRBJ1-2; cdr3_nt: TGCAGCGTTGTGCCCGGGACAAATAACCAAGGCTACACCTTC; cdr3_aa: CSVVPGTNNQGYTF
cdr3_length: 17; v_call: TRBV28; d_call: TRBD1; clone_size: once; j_call: TRBJ2-7; cdr3_nt: TGTGCCAGCAGTCGACCCGGCCGACAGGGGTTCTCCTACGAGCAGTACTTC; cdr3_aa: CASSRPGRQGFSYEQYF
cdr3_length: 15; v_call: TRBV7-8; d_call: NA; clone_size: NA; j_call: TRBJ2-5; cdr3_nt: TGTGCCAGCAGTAAGGGGGAGGGCTGGGCAGAGACCCAGTACTTC; cdr3_aa: CASSKGEGWAETQYF